This T cell receptor (beta chain) was documented in a study of T cells in Graves' hyperthyroidism and ophthalmopathy. Study information: Before treatment of any kind, peripheral blood was taken at initial diagnosis.

Ophthalmopathy patients all had a Clinical Activity Score of at least 3, a NOSPECS grade of at least 4 and disease under 3 months old. Fresh 10 ml peripheral blood yielded PBMCs. Comment on this clonotype: Its antigen is not identified.

The investigators amplified TCR beta CDR3 regions from RNA transcripts. The primer set for the first-round RT-PCR of the TCR CDR3 was HTBI. TCRdb re-derived calls from the multiplex PCR reads in MiXCR, one entry per CDR3 protein. Of approximately 600,000 distinct CDR3 sequences in the sample, around 20% are singletons; the top ten hold roughly a third. Study observations and caveats: Most expanded thyroid clonotypes above 0.001 also appeared in blood.

Germline trimming cut 3 bases from V and 9 bases from J; bases unmatched to any gene: 5. Germline V gene sequence: CDR1 MNHNS, CDR2 SASEGT. The CDR3 runs 14 residues. V gene TRBV6-1 combines with J gene TRBJ2-1; 10 nucleotides agree with TRBD2. Sequenced sample: blood. The sequence was obtained from a man younger than 45 with Graves' ophthalmopathy. CDR3: CASSDLAGASEQFF. In DNA, the CDR3 is TGTGCCAGCAGTGACCTAGCGGGAGCTAGTGAGCAGTTCTTC.